These 30 T cell receptor beta chains originate from one sample sequenced in a study of cytomegalovirus exposure and HLA in healthy donors. Vbeta (60) and Jbeta (13) primers were used in the PCR. The method was immunoSEQ multiplex PCR; TCRdb's version includes in-frame clones alone and lacks a portion of them. The repertoire has around 150,000 clones, about three fifths of them found once; the top ten carry about 1.8%. The sequenced sample consisted of PBMCs. These receptors were collected from a male donor in good health and CMV-seronegative.

The table lists this clone with many counts. The V gene is TRBV4-2, the J gene TRBJ1-4; D call uncertain. The V end lost 1 base, the J end lost 8 bases, and 11 bases lay between the germline ends. CDR3 length: 14 residues. In germline, CDR1 is LGHNA, CDR2 YNFKEQ. CDR3 loop: CASSQAGEGEKLFF. The CDR3 DNA is TGTGCCAGCAGCCAAGCGGGAGAAGGGGAAAAACTGTTTTTT.

The V call is TRBV7-8, the J call TRBJ2-5; 9 positions agree with TRBD1. Trimming took 0 bases from V and 5 from J; bases not matched to a gene: 4. Looked up from germline, CDR1 is SGHVS and CDR2 is FQNEAQ. This CDR3 region has 15 residues. The CDR3 loop is CASSLAPGQGETQYF. CDR3 coding DNA: TGTGCCAGCAGCTTAGCGCCGGGACAGGGCGAGACCCAGTACTTC.

This chain joins TRBV5-5 and TRBJ2-5; D is perhaps TRBD2 (5 bases). The CDR3 covers 14 residues. Trimming removed 3 bases from V and 4 bases from J, with 13 bases in between. Germline CDR1 is SGHKS and CDR2 is YYEKEE (reference sequence). The CDR3: CASSSGGDGETQYF. For the CDR3, the DNA is TGTGCCAGCAGCTCCGGAGGTGACGGAGAGACCCAGTACTTC.

V gene TRBV2 combines with J gene TRBJ1-1; D might be TRBD1 (5 bases). The CDR3 runs to 15 residues. CDR1 and CDR2 (germline): SNHLY, FYNNEI. Trimming took 2 bases from V and 4 from J, leaving 14 bases between them. The CDR3 protein is CASSESGPGGTEAFF. CDR3 nucleotides: TGTGCCAGCAGTGAAAGCGGTCCCGGGGGCACTGAAGCTTTCTTT. The full variable domain, rest sourced from reference TRBV2 and TRBJ1-1, is EPEVTQTPSHQVTQMGQEVILRCVPISNHLYFYWYRQILGQKVEFLVSFYNNEISEKSEIFDDQFSVERPDGSNFTLKIRSTKLEDSAMYFCASSESGPGGTEAFFGQGTRLTVV.

The chain combines TRBV19 with TRBJ2-2; perhaps TRBD2 as D (5 bases). Germline CDR1 LNHDA, CDR2 SQIVND (reference sequence). Trimming pared 7 bases from V and 5 bases from J, leaving 14 bases between. CDR3 length equals 14 residues. The CDR3 loop reads CASTPGPGTGELFF. DNA for the CDR3: TGTGCCAGTACCCCCGGGCCGGGGACCGGGGAGCTGTTTTTT.

The chain joins TRBV12-5 to TRBJ2-3; 10 bases match TRBD2. CDR3 size: 15 residues. The germline gives CDR1 LGHNT, CDR2 FRNRAP. The V segment lost 5 bases and the J segment 3 bases; nucleotides outside the gene matches: 5. CDR3 sequence: CASGQYSGGTDTQYF. The CDR3 DNA reads as TGTGCTAGTGGTCAATATAGCGGGGGGACAGATACGCAGTATTTT.

The rearrangement links TRBV5-1 to TRBJ2-2; possibly TRBD1 for D (7 bases). The CDR3 consists of 14 residues. CDR1 and CDR2 from the germline V gene are SGHRS and YFSETQ. Deletions cut 6 bases from V and 6 bases from J, with 15 bases between. The CDR3 nucleotides are TGCGCCAGCAAGCGGGCAGGGGGAGCCGGGGAGCTGTTTTTT. Translating it yields CASKRAGGAGELFF. Full variable domain (outside the CDR3, taken from reference TRBV5-1 and TRBJ2-2): KAGVTQTPRYLIKTRGQQVTLSCSPISGHRSVSWYQQTPGQGLQFLFEYFSETQRNKGNFPGRFSGRQFSNSRSEMNVSTLELGDSALYLCASKRAGGAGELFFGEGSRLTVL.

V gene TRBV19 combines with J gene TRBJ1-5; 9 bases are shared with TRBD1. The V segment lost 9 bases and the J segment 6 bases; nucleotides outside the gene matches: 12. The germline CDR1 and CDR2 sequences are LNHDA and SQIVND (reference sequence). CDR3 length equals 15 residues. The CDR3 coding sequence is TGTGCCAGCCTCTCCGGGACAGGGCATGGTCAGCCCCAGCATTTT. Protein sequence: CASLSGTGHGQPQHF. The whole variable domain, remainder taken from reference TRBV19 and TRBJ1-5, is DGGITQSPKYLFRKEGQNVTLSCEQNLNHDAMYWYRQDPGQGLRLIYYSQIVNDFQKGDIAEGYSVSREKKESFPLTVTSAQKNPTAFYLCASLSGTGHGQPQHFGDGTRLSIL.

The V call is TRBV6-1, the J call TRBJ2-2; D is perhaps TRBD2 (7 bases). The CDR3 is made up of 18 amino acids. V was clipped by 4 bases and J by 0 bases, with 18 bases between them. CDR1 and CDR2 from the germline V gene are MNHNS and SASEGT. CDR3 protein: CASSGRVGGGANTGELFF. The CDR3, as DNA: TGTGCCAGCAGTGGACGCGTCGGCGGGGGCGCGAACACCGGGGAGCTGTTTTTT.

V is TRBV19 and J is TRBJ2-7; a weak D match, TRBD2 (5 bases). Looked up from germline, CDR1 is LNHDA and CDR2 is SQIVND (reference sequence). Trimming removed 10 bases at V and 2 bases at J, with 18 bases between. This CDR3 has 14 residues. In nucleotides, the CDR3 is TGTGCCACTACGGGGTTGCAATTCCCCTACGAGCAGTACTTC. This gives the protein CATTGLQFPYEQYF.

This rearrangement joins TRBV30 to TRBJ1-6, with a weak D call TRBD1 (6 bases). Germline V gives CDR1 GTSNPN, CDR2 SVGIG (reference sequence). CDR3 size: 15 residues. Trimming removed 0 bases from V and 6 bases from J, with 12 bases in between. The CDR3 sequence: CAWSVIRTVNSPLHF. The CDR3 DNA sequence: TGTGCCTGGAGTGTTATTAGGACAGTTAATTCACCCCTCCACTTT.

This clone has more than one count but fewer than ten. The chain uses TRBV7-2 and TRBJ1-5; the match to TRBD1 covers 9 bases. The V and J ends lost 5 bases and 7 bases, in that order; junction bases with no gene match: 12. CDR3 length: 16 amino acids. Germline lookup yields CDR1 SGHTA and CDR2 FQGNSA. The CDR3 DNA is TGTGCCAGCAGCCCCCACACCACAGGGGGCGGCCAGCCCCAGCATTTT. The encoded protein is CASSPHTTGGGQPQHF.

The chain combines TRBV5-6 with TRBJ1-5; D is possibly TRBD1 (5 bases). The CDR3 covers 13 residues. V lost 4 bases and J lost 8, with 13 bases in between. Per germline, CDR1 SGHDT and CDR2 YYEEEE. Here the CDR3 reads CASSRDRGKPQHF. The CDR3 region has the DNA TGTGCCAGCAGCCGAGACAGAGGAAAGCCCCAGCATTTT. Full variable domain (outside the CDR3, taken from reference TRBV5-6 and TRBJ1-5): DAGVTQSPTHLIKTRGQQVTLRCSPKSGHDTVSWYQQALGQGPQFIFQYYEEEERQRGNFPDRFSGHQFPNYSSELNVNALLLGDSALYLCASSRDRGKPQHFGDGTRLSIL.

This sequence joins TRBV18 and TRBJ2-5; TRBD2 matches 11 bases. In germline, CDR1 is KGHSH, CDR2 LQKENI. Losses at the gene ends were 3 bases for V and 3 bases for J; bases not matched to a gene: 6. This CDR3 has 16 residues. The CDR3 region is CASSPLLLAGEETQYF. DNA of the CDR3: TGTGCCAGCTCACCCCTATTACTAGCGGGGGAAGAGACCCAGTACTTC. Complete variable domain (other parts from reference TRBV18 and TRBJ2-5): NAGVMQNPRHLVRRRGQEARLRCSPMKGHSHVYWYRQLPEEGLKFMVYLQKENIIDESGMPKERFSAEFPKEGPSILRIQQVVRGDSAAYFCASSPLLLAGEETQYFGPGTRLLVL.

The J gene is TRBJ2-5, the V gene TRBV10-2; D uncertain. Germline values: CDR1 WSHSY, CDR2 SAAADI. Between the trimmed V and J ends, which lost 2 bases and 5 bases, there was a span of 18 bases. This CDR3 region has 16 residues. CDR3: CASSEVLYPRSETQYF. The CDR3 region has the DNA TGCGCCAGCAGTGAGGTCCTGTACCCGCGCTCTGAGACCCAGTACTTC.

This chain connects TRBV7-6 to TRBJ2-7, with TRBD2 matching 7 bases. CDR1 is SGHVS, CDR2 FNYEAQ, per germline. The CDR3 runs 17 residues. J was trimmed by 0 bases and V by 5 bases; bases with no gene match: 13. The CDR3 loop reads CASSLGVKGGGSYEQYF. The CDR3, as DNA: TGTGCCAGCAGCCTAGGAGTTAAGGGCGGGGGCTCCTACGAGCAGTACTTC.

The chain links TRBV19 to TRBJ2-7, with TRBD1 identical over 7 bases. Germline CDR1 and CDR2: LNHDA and SQIVND (reference sequence). This CDR3 comprises 15 residues. V was clipped by 5 bases and J by 0 bases; unmatched bases: 7. The CDR3 sequence: CASSPGQATSYEQYF. In DNA form, the CDR3 reads TGTGCCAGTAGTCCTGGACAGGCAACCTCCTACGAGCAGTACTTC.

J is TRBJ2-1 and V is TRBV18; D unresolved. The CDR3 runs to 12 residues. Germline V gene sequence: CDR1 KGHSH, CDR2 LQKENI. V was cut by 3 bases and J by 12 bases, with 12 bases left in between. This chain's CDR3 is CASSPNTETQFF. CDR3 nucleotide sequence: TGTGCCAGCTCACCGAACACAGAAACGCAGTTCTTC.

This clone appeared once. This rearrangement joins TRBV7-9 to TRBJ1-1; D is uncertain. This CDR3 spans 14 amino acids. Trimming removed 5 bases at V and 6 bases at J, with 16 bases between. Germline V gene lookup returns CDR1 SEHNR and CDR2 FQNEAQ (reference sequence). DNA for the CDR3: TGTGCCAGCAGCCCGGCGCGGGGTGACGCTGAAGCTTTCTTT. Protein: CASSPARGDAEAFF.

As for this clone: Its ends do not fully match the called genes, so a read error is possible. The V call is TRBV7-9, the J call TRBJ1-4, with TRBD1 identical over 8 bases. Germline CDR1 is SEHNR and CDR2 is FQNEAQ (reference sequence). The CDR3 sequence is 16 residues long. This chain's CDR3 is CASSLAPTGEFEKLFF. DNA of the CDR3: TGTGCCAGCAGCCTAGCCCCGACAGGGGAGTTCGAAAAACTGTTTTTT.

The gene calls are TRBV29-1 and TRBJ1-2, with D uncertain. From germline, CDR1 is SQVTM and CDR2 ANQGSEA. This CDR3 is 13 amino acids long. Trimming took 8 bases from V and 7 from J, leaving 20 bases between them. In DNA form, the CDR3 reads TGCAGCTCCTCCCAAGCGCAGTCCTCTGGCTACACCTTC. This encodes CSSSQAQSSGYTF.

The genes are TRBV4-1 and TRBJ2-3, with D perhaps matching TRBD2 (7 bases). CDR1 and CDR2 from the germline V gene are MGHRA and YSYEKL. The CDR3 totals 16 residues. The V gene lost 5 bases and the J gene lost 4 bases, with 19 bases spanning the gap. For the CDR3, the DNA is TGCGCCAGCAGCAGGGGGGGGGAGCGGACGGCAGATACGCAGTATTTT. This sequence encodes CASSRGGERTADTQYF.

This rearrangement joins TRBV4-3 to TRBJ2-3; tentatively, D is TRBD2 (6 bases). This CDR3 comprises 15 residues. Trimming stripped 3 bases from V and 1 base from J, with 11 bases between. The germline V gene has CDR1 LGHNA and CDR2 YSLEER. The chain's CDR3 is CASSQAGFGTDTQYF. The CDR3 DNA sequence: TGCGCCAGCAGCCAGGCGGGGTTTGGCACAGATACGCAGTATTTT.

Only one count was recorded for this clone. The V and J genes are TRBV5-1 and TRBJ1-1; tentative D call: TRBD1 (5 bases). Trimming cost V 2 bases and J 0 bases, with 8 bases left between them. CDR1 is SGHRS, CDR2 YFSETQ, per germline. The CDR3 runs to 14 residues. CDR3: CASSFGGLNTEAFF. CDR3 sequence (DNA): TGCGCCAGCAGCTTTGGGGGGTTGAACACTGAAGCTTTCTTT.

This chain uses TRBV19 with TRBJ1-1; 7 bases map to TRBD1. The CDR3 totals 15 residues. In germline, CDR1 is LNHDA, CDR2 SQIVND (reference sequence). Germline trimming cut 2 bases from V and 5 bases from J; bases unmatched to any gene: 8. The DNA for the CDR3 is TGTGCCAGTAGTATACTCCGACAGGGTGAGACTGAAGCTTTCTTT. As protein: CASSILRQGETEAFF. Looking up the rest from reference TRBV19 and TRBJ1-1 gives the full variable domain: DGGITQSPKYLFRKEGQNVTLSCEQNLNHDAMYWYRQDPGQGLRLIYYSQIVNDFQKGDIAEGYSVSREKKESFPLTVTSAQKNPTAFYLCASSILRQGETEAFFGQGTRLTVV.

This clone was detected a few times. The chain employs TRBV29-1 and TRBJ1-6, with 9 bases identical to TRBD1. Unmatched junction bases numbered 3, after V lost 6 bases and J lost 6 bases. The CDR3 covers 13 residues. Germline V CDR1 and CDR2: SQVTM, ANQGSEA. The CDR3 region has the DNA TGCAGCGTACGACAGGGGGGTAATTCACCCCTCCACTTT. This sequence encodes CSVRQGGNSPLHF.

The genes are TRBV9 and TRBJ2-2; 9 bases map to TRBD2. The CDR3 extends over 18 amino acids. Trimming cost V 3 bases and J 5 bases; bases outside gene matches: 14. Germline V CDR1 and CDR2: SGDLS, YYNGEE. The CDR3 loop is CASSGGRSGTSRTGELFF. In nucleotides, the CDR3 is TGTGCCAGCAGCGGCGGCAGGAGTGGGACTAGCAGAACCGGGGAGCTGTTTTTT.

V and J are TRBV15 and TRBJ2-3, with TRBD2 matching 12 bases. The CDR3 extends over 15 amino acids. CDR1 is LNHNV, CDR2 YYDKDF, per germline (reference sequence). J gave up 6 bases and V 3 bases, and 4 bases lay outside the gene matches. The CDR3 nucleotides are TGTGCCACCAGCAGGCCTAGCGGGGGGGCTGATACGCAGTATTTT. Protein: CATSRPSGGADTQYF. Using reference TRBV15 and TRBJ2-3 for the parts outside the CDR3, the full variable domain is DAMVIQNPRYQVTQFGKPVTLSCSQTLNHNVMYWYQQKSSQAPKLLFHYYDKDFNNEADTPDNFQSRRPNTSFCFLDIRSPGLGDTAMYLCATSRPSGGADTQYFGPGTRLTVL.

This chain links TRBV7-2 with TRBJ2-7; 8 positions agree with TRBD2. This CDR3 spans 15 amino acids. V trimming: 5 bases; J trimming: 5 bases; junction bases outside the gene matches: 11. Germline values: CDR1 SGHTA, CDR2 FQGNSA. DNA of the CDR3: TGTGCCAGCAGCCCGTACGCCGGGACTAGAGACGAGCAGTACTTC. Amino acid sequence: CASSPYAGTRDEQYF. Combining the CDR3 with reference TRBV7-2 and TRBJ2-7 gives the whole variable domain GAGVSQSPSNKVTEKGKDVELRCDPISGHTALYWYRQSLGQGLEFLIYFQGNSAPDKSGLPSDRFSAERTGGSVSTLTIQRTQQEDSAVYLCASSPYAGTRDEQYFGPGTRLTVT.

This clone has a handful of counts. The chain is built from TRBV5-8 and TRBJ2-2; D is ambiguous. The ends were cut back, 0 bases at V and 3 bases at J, with 6 bases in the middle. CDR1 is SGHTS and CDR2 is YDEGEE in the germline V gene. The CDR3 is 14 residues long. The CDR3 DNA follows: TGTGCCAGCAGCTTGGGCCCGGACACCGGGGAGCTGTTTTTT. It codes for CASSLGPDTGELFF.